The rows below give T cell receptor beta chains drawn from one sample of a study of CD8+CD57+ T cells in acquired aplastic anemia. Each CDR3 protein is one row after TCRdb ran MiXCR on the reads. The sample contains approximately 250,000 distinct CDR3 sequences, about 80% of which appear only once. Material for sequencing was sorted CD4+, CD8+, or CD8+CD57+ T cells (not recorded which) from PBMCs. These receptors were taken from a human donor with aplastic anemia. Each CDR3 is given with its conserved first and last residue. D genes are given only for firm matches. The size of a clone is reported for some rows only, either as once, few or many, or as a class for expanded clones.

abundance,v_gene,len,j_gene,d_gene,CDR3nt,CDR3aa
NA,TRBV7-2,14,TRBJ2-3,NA,TGTGCCAGCAGCGCCGCCCCCTGTCGGGGGCCGCAGTATTTT,CASSAAPCRGPQYF
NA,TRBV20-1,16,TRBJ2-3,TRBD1,TGCAGTGCTAGAGATATTAAGGCAGGGGGTCCAGATACGCAGTATTTT,CSARDIKAGGPDTQYF
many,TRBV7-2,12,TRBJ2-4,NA,TGTGCCAGCAGCTTAGCGGGAGACAGAGGGTACTTC,CASSLAGDRGYF
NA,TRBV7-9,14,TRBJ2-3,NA,TGTGCCAGCAGCCAAGGAGTAGGTCCCGACAAGCAGTATTTT,CASSQGVGPDKQYF
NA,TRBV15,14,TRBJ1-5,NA,TGTGCCAGCAGCGCACGGGGAGAGCAACAGCCCCAGCATTTT,CASSARGEQQPQHF
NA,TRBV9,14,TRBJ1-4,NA,NA,CASGVARNIQYFVF
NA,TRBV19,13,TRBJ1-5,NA,TGTGCCAGTAGTAAACAGGGAAATCAGCCCCAGCATTTT,CASSKQGNQPQHF
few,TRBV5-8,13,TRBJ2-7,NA,TGTGCCAGCAGCTTGGGGAACTCCTACGAGCAGTACTTC,CASSLGNSYEQYF
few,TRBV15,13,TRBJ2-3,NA,TGTGCCAGCCGGGACGGGGGCAGAGATACTCAGTATTTT,CASRDGGRDTQYF
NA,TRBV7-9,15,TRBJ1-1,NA,TGTGCCAGCAGCTTGGGGGAGGCAGGGTATAATGAACCTTTCTTT,CASSLGEAGYNEPFF
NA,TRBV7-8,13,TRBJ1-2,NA,TGCGCCAGCAGCCAAGGGCTTGGAGCCGGCTACACCTTC,CASSQGLGAGYTF
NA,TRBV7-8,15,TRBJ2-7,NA,TGTGCCAGCAGCTTAAGCGGATGGCCCGCCTCGCAGTATTACTTC,CASSLSGWPASQYYF
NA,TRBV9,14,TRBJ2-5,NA,TGTGCCAGCGGCAGAGGTGGCGAGCTTCAGACCCAGGGCTTC,CASGRGGELQTQGF
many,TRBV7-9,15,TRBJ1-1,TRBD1,TGTGCCAGCAGCAATAACGGACAGGGCGGGACTGAAGCTTTCTTT,CASSNNGQGGTEAFF
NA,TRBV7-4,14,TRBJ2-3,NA,TGTGCCAGCAGCTTAGCGGGAGTCCACGAAACGCTGTATTTT,CASSLAGVHETLYF
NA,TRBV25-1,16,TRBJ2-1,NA,TGTGCCAGCACCTCTCACAGATACGCGGGGAGCGATGAGCAGTTCTTC,CASTSHRYAGSDEQFF
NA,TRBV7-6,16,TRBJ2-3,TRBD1,TGTGCCAGCAGCTCGGACAGGGGACTCAGCACAGATACGCAGTATTTT,CASSSDRGLSTDTQYF
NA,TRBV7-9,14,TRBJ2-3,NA,NA,CASSLDICSASRYF
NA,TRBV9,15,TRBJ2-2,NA,TGTGCCAGCAGCGTAGACGCGGGGAACACCGGGGAGCTGTTTTTT,CASSVDAGNTGELFF
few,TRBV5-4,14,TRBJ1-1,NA,TGTGCCAGCAGCTTTTCTAGCGTCAACACTGAAGCTTTCTTT,CASSFSSVNTEAFF
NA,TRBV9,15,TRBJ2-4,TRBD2,TGTGCCAGCAGCGTCCCCTTAGCGGGGGGGAACATTCAGTACTTC,CASSVPLAGGNIQYF
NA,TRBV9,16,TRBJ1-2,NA,TGTGCCAGCAGTCCCCCCGGCGAGAAGAATGAAAAACGCTACACCTTC,CASSPPGEKNEKRYTF
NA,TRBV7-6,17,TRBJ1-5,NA,TGTGCCAGCAGCTTAACTCACGGGACAAAAGAGACCCAGCCCCAGCATTTT,CASSLTHGTKETQPQHF
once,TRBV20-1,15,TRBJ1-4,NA,TGCAGTGCTAGAGCGGGAAACGGCTGCAATGAAAAACTGTTTTTT,CSARAGNGCNEKLFF
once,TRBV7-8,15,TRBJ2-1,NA,TGTGCCAGCAGCTTAGCCGGAGGTCGCGCTACGCAGTATTTCTTC,CASSLAGGRATQYFF
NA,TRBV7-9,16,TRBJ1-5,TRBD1,TGTGCCAGCAGCTCAGGGGGTAACTACCGCAATCAGCCCCAGCATTTT,CASSSGGNYRNQPQHF
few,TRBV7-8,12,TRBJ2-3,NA,TGTGCCAGCAGCGTTGGGTCAGACGCGCAGTATTTT,CASSVGSDAQYF
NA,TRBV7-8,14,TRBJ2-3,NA,TGTGCCAGCAGCAGTGCAGTCCAGGCCGATAAGGAGTATTTT,CASSSAVQADKEYF
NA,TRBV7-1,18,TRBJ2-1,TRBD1,TGTGCCAGCACCTACTCATCCCGAGGGACAGGGGTAAAAAATGAGCAGTTCTTC,CASTYSSRGTGVKNEQFF
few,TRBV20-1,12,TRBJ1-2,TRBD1,TGCAGTGTTAACAGGGGGAGCTATGGCTACACCTTC,CSVNRGSYGYTF
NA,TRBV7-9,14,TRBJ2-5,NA,TGTGCCACCAGCTTACAAAGAGAGCGGGAGACCCAGTACTTC,CATSLQRERETQYF
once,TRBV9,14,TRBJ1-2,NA,TGTGCCAGCAGCTTAACGAAGCGGGGGTATGGCTACACCTTC,CASSLTKRGYGYTF
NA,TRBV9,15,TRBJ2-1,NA,TGTGCCAGCAGTATAGGTAGCTGGGGCGGCTACGAGCAGTTCTTC,CASSIGSWGGYEQFF